The clone carrying this TCR beta chain has only a few counts. Sequencing was performed with immunoSEQ multiplex PCR; in TCRdb, only in-frame clones are kept and a portion is missing. The sample comprises tens of thousands of clones, around 80% of which are singletons, and about 0.4% rests with the top ten. These data belong to a study of siplizumab effects on memory and regulatory T cells. CDR3 length: 14 residues. Per the germline V gene, CDR1 is SNHLY and CDR2 is FYNNEI. Deletions cut 5 bases from V and 9 bases from J, with 17 bases between. Sequencing was done on a sample of memory CD4+ T cells sorted from blood. The TCR originated in a human donor in good health. The chain is built from TRBV2 and TRBJ1-5; tentative D call: TRBD1 (5 bases). The CDR3 DNA reads TGTGCCAGCAGTTCCGGGACGGGGCTTGGGCCCCAGCATTTT. Amino acids: CASSSGTGLGPQHF.